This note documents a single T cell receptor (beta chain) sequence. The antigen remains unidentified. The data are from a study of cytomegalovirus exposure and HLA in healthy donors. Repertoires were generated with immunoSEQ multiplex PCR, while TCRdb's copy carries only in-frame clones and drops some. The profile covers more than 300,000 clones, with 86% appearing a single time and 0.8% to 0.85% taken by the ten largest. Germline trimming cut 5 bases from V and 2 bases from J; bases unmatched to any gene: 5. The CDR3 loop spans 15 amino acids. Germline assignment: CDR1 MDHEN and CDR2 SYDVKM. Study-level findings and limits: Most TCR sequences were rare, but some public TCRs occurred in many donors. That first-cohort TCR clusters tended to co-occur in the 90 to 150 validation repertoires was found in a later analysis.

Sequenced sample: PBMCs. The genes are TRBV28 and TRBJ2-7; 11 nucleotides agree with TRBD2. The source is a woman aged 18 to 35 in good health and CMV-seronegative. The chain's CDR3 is CASSEPLAGAYEQYF. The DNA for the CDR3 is TGTGCCAGCAGTGAACCACTAGCGGGGGCCTACGAGCAGTACTTC. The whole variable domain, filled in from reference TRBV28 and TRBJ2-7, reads DVKVTQSSRYLVKRTGEKVFLECVQDMDHENMFWYRQDPGLGLRLIYFSYDVKMKEKGDIPEGYSVSREKKERFSLILESASTNQTSMYLCASSEPLAGAYEQYFGPGTRLTVT.